These 11 T cell receptor beta chains originate from one sample sequenced in a study of OX40 agonist ivuxolimab in advanced cancers. The repertoire was sequenced with immunoSEQ multiplex PCR; TCRdb's copy has only in-frame clones and lacks some. The sample yields tens of thousands of clones, roughly 84% seen once. This material consisted of CD4+ or CD8+ T cells sorted from blood, taken in a trial of the OX40 agonist ivuxolimab. Receptor source: an adult with an advanced solid tumor such as melanoma, head and neck, liver or kidney cancer.

The rearrangement links TRBV5-1 to TRBJ1-6, with D perhaps TRBD1 (5 bases). Germline V gives CDR1 SGHRS, CDR2 YFSETQ. Trimming left V 0 bases short and J 8 bases short, with 9 bases between. CDR3 size: 14 residues. CDR3 in amino acids: CASSLGMGDSPLHF. CDR3 in DNA: TGCGCCAGCAGCTTGGGTATGGGGGATTCACCCCTCCACTTT.

The chain carries TRBV7-9 and TRBJ2-7, with D tentatively TRBD1 (8 bases). Germline CDR1 is SEHNR and CDR2 is FQNEAQ (reference sequence). V was clipped by 0 bases and J by 6 bases, with 18 bases between them. The length of the CDR3 is 16 residues. In DNA form, the CDR3 reads TGTGCCAGCAGCTTAGCTGGGGGGGGACAGGCCACCGAGCAGTACTTC. This codes for CASSLAGGGQATEQYF.

CDR3 nucleotide sequence: TGTGCCATCACCAAAGCGGGGGGGGAAAAGTTCTTC. Translating it yields CAITKAGGEKFF. This chain uses TRBV10-3 with TRBJ2-1; 10 bases align to TRBD2. With V trimmed by 7 bases and J by 14 bases, 8 bases remained unmatched. The CDR3 sequence is 12 residues long. Germline lookup yields CDR1 ENHRY and CDR2 SYGVKD.

The chain combines TRBV6-1 with TRBJ1-2; D is uncertain. Germline CDR1 MNHNS, CDR2 SASEGT. The CDR3 runs to 11 residues. Trimming took 4 bases from V and 6 from J, leaving 6 bases between them. The CDR3 is CASSATHGYTF. The CDR3 DNA reads as TGTGCCAGCAGTGCCACGCATGGCTACACCTTC.

This sequence joins TRBV9 and TRBJ1-3; D uncertain. Germline CDR1 and CDR2: SGDLS and YYNGEE. The V gene lost 4 bases and the J gene lost 4 bases, with 15 bases spanning the gap. The CDR3 loop spans 15 amino acids. CDR3 nucleotide sequence: TGTGCCAGCAGCCCAAGAGATACAACCGGAAACACCATATATTTT. As protein: CASSPRDTTGNTIYF.

This chain joins TRBV19 and TRBJ1-2; D is unclear. V was trimmed by 4 bases and J by 6 bases, leaving 12 bases between them. CDR1 is LNHDA and CDR2 is SQIVND in the germline V gene (reference sequence). This CDR3 region has 13 residues. CDR3 nucleotide sequence: TGTGCCAGTAGTAGGCGGATCATAGATGGCTACACCTTC. Translating it yields CASSRRIIDGYTF.

The count of this clone is one. V and J are TRBV28 and TRBJ1-2; TRBD1 is a possible D gene (5 bases). Germline V gene lookup returns CDR1 MDHEN and CDR2 SYDVKM. The CDR3 is 15 residues long. The V end lost 2 bases, the J end lost 0 bases, and 10 bases lay between the germline ends. CDR3 sequence reads: CASSLPGHPNYGYTF. The CDR3 coding sequence is TGTGCCAGCAGTTTACCCGGACACCCTAACTATGGCTACACCTTC.

The chain couples TRBV6-5 to TRBJ1-4, with D uncertain. Trimming cost V 2 bases and J 7 bases, with 5 bases left between them. CDR1 and CDR2 (germline): MNHEY, SVGAGI. The CDR3 length is 12 residues. For the CDR3, the DNA is TGTGCCAGCAGTTACAAGGGTGAAAAACTGTTTTTT. It specifies CASSYKGEKLFF.

The V and J genes are TRBV5-6 and TRBJ1-1, with a tentative D call TRBD1 (6 bases). Germline CDR1 SGHDT, CDR2 YYEEEE. The CDR3 sequence is 13 residues long. V lost 5 bases to trimming and J lost 5 bases, with 13 bases between them. The CDR3 loop is CASRTQGRTEAFF. The CDR3 DNA reads as TGTGCCAGCAGGACTCAGGGGAGGACTGAAGCTTTCTTT.

This clone was observed once. This sequence joins TRBV9 and TRBJ2-5; D may be TRBD2 (6 bases). The CDR3 length is 16 residues. The V gene lost 1 base and the J gene lost 5 bases, with 18 bases spanning the gap. In germline, CDR1 is SGDLS, CDR2 YYNGEE. For the CDR3, the DNA is TGTGCCAGCAGCGTAAACCAGCCCGGGGGAAGGGAGACCCAGTACTTC. It translates to CASSVNQPGGRETQYF. Full variable domain (missing parts from reference TRBV9 and TRBJ2-5): DSGVTQTPKHLITATGQRVTLRCSPRSGDLSVYWYQQSLDQGLQFLIQYYNGEERAKGNILERFSAQQFPDLHSELNLSSLELGDSALYFCASSVNQPGGRETQYFGPGTRLLVL.

The table lists this clone with a count of one. The genes are TRBV7-2 and TRBJ1-5, with TRBD1 matching over 7 bases. V was pared by 5 bases and J by 2 bases, with 3 bases of the junction left unmatched. CDR3 size: 14 residues. Germline CDR1 reads SGHTA; CDR2 reads FQGNSA. CDR3 sequence reads: CASSPGGGNQPQHF. The CDR3 DNA sequence: TGTGCCAGCAGCCCAGGGGGAGGCAATCAGCCCCAGCATTTT.